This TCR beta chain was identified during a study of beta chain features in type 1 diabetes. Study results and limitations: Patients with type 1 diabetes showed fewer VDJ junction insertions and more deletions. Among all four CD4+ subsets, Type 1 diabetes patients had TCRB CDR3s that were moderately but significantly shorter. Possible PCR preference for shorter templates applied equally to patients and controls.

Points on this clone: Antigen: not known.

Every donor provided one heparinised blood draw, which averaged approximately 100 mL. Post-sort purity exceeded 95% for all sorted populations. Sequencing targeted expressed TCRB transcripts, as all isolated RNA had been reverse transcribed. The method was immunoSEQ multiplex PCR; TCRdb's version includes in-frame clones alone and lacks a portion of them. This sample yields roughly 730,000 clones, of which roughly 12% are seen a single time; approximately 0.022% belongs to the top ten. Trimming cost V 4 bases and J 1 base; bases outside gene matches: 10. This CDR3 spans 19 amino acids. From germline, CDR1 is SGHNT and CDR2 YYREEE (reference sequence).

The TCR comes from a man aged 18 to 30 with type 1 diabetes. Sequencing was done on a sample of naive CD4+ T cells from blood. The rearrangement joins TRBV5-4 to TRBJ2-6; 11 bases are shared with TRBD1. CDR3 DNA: TGTGCCAGCAGCAGTATGATTGGACAGGGGGCTTCTGGGGCCAACGTCCTGACTTTC. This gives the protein CASSSMIGQGASGANVLTF.